This paragraph covers one T cell receptor beta chain sequence. This sample stems from a study of blood T cell repertoires in COVID-19. Germline assignment: CDR1 KGHSH and CDR2 LQKENI. The length of the CDR3 is 15 residues. Trimming took 4 bases from V and 6 from J; bases not matched to a gene: 8. Only in-frame clones appear in the TCRdb table, and some are missing; sequencing was by immunoSEQ multiplex PCR. The sample contains over 55,000 clones, about 90% of which appear only once. Sequencing input: peripheral blood. This TCR derives from a man between 50 and 59 years old with active COVID-19. This chain uses TRBV18 with TRBJ2-2; TRBD1 matches at 7 bases. The CDR3 spells CASSQDRNNPGELFF. The DNA for the CDR3 is TGTGCCAGCTCACAGGACAGGAACAACCCCGGGGAGCTGTTTTTT. Filled out from reference TRBV18 and TRBJ2-2, the complete variable domain reads NAGVMQNPRHLVRRRGQEARLRCSPMKGHSHVYWYRQLPEEGLKFMVYLQKENIIDESGMPKERFSAEFPKEGPSILRIQQVVRGDSAAYFCASSQDRNNPGELFFGEGSRLTVL.